These T cell receptor beta chains were read from a single sample in a study of T cell repertoires in cytomegalovirus infection. TCRdb reprocessed the reads with MiXCR, giving one entry per CDR3 protein. The data show around 530,000 distinct CDR3 sequences, around a quarter seen once. The specimen was PBMCs. The receptors originated from a human donor in good health (CMV status not recorded). Some clones in this sample may be carry-over from other donors' samples. Each CDR3 is given with its conserved first and last residue. Fields, in order: CDR3 protein, CDR3 DNA, V gene, D gene, J gene, clone size. D genes are given only for firm matches. Size is stated for part of the rows, as once, few or many counts, or as a class when the clone is expanded.

cdr3_aa: CSARPLSYNEQFF
cdr3_nt: TGCAGTGCTAGACCCCTCTCCTACAATGAGCAGTTCTTC
v_call: TRBV20-1
d_call: NA
j_call: TRBJ2-1
clone_size: once

cdr3_aa: CAISESRGSEKLFF
cdr3_nt: TGTGCCATCAGTGAGTCGAGAGGGAGTGAAAAACTGTTTTTT
v_call: TRBV10-3
d_call: NA
j_call: TRBJ1-4
clone_size: NA

cdr3_aa: CAAGRAGAEAFF
cdr3_nt: TGTGCCGCTGGGCGGGCAGGAGCTGAAGCTTTCTTT
v_call: TRBV7-2
d_call: NA
j_call: TRBJ1-1
clone_size: few

cdr3_aa: CASSFIVGGLADNEQFF
cdr3_nt: TGTGCCAGCAGCTTCATCGTCGGTGGGCTAGCGGACAATGAGCAGTTCTTC
v_call: TRBV7-6
d_call: TRBD2
j_call: TRBJ2-1
clone_size: NA

cdr3_aa: CASSWVQTGGNEKLFF
cdr3_nt: TGTGCCAGCAGCTGGGTTCAGACAGGGGGCAATGAAAAACTGTTTTTT
v_call: TRBV11-3
d_call: TRBD1
j_call: TRBJ1-4
clone_size: NA

cdr3_aa: CASSHWSGDKFF
cdr3_nt: TGTGCCAGCAGTCACTGGTCAGGGGATAAGTTCTTC
v_call: TRBV6-2/TRBV6-3
d_call: NA
j_call: TRBJ2-1
clone_size: NA

cdr3_aa: CATSDSGSHFTDTQYF
cdr3_nt: TGTGCCACCAGTGATTCCGGGAGTCATTTCACAGATACGCAGTATTTT
v_call: TRBV24-1
d_call: NA
j_call: TRBJ2-3
clone_size: NA

cdr3_aa: CASSPWGGGRDNEQFF
cdr3_nt: TGTGCCAGTAGTCCGTGGGGCGGCGGGAGGGACAATGAGCAGTTCTTC
v_call: TRBV19
d_call: TRBD2
j_call: TRBJ2-1
clone_size: NA

cdr3_aa: CASSRTGRGEKLFF
cdr3_nt: TGTGCCAGCAGCCGAACGGGACGAGGCGAAAAACTGTTTTTT
v_call: TRBV7-2
d_call: NA
j_call: TRBJ1-4
clone_size: many

cdr3_aa: CSARDPGGFGYTF
cdr3_nt: TGCAGTGCTAGAGACCCGGGGGGGTTCGGCTACACCTTC
v_call: TRBV20-1
d_call: NA
j_call: TRBJ1-2
clone_size: few

cdr3_aa: CASSSTPTGGREPQHF
cdr3_nt: TGTGCCAGCAGCTCCACCCCAACAGGGGGTAGAGAGCCCCAGCATTTT
v_call: TRBV7-2
d_call: TRBD1
j_call: TRBJ1-5
clone_size: NA

cdr3_aa: CSVEGDRGNIQYF
cdr3_nt: TGCAGCGTTGAGGGGGACAGGGGAAACATTCAGTACTTC
v_call: TRBV29-1
d_call: TRBD1
j_call: TRBJ2-4
clone_size: once

cdr3_aa: CASSSGNTDTQYF
cdr3_nt: TGTGCCAGCAGCTCTGGCAACACAGATACGCAGTATTTT
v_call: TRBV11-2
d_call: NA
j_call: TRBJ2-3
clone_size: many

cdr3_aa: CASTLFGNSYNEQFF
cdr3_nt: TGTGCCAGCACCCTTTTCGGGAACTCCTACAATGAGCAGTTCTTC
v_call: TRBV12-3/TRBV12-4
d_call: NA
j_call: TRBJ2-1
clone_size: NA

cdr3_aa: CASSLIVGLSLIIDEKLFF
cdr3_nt: TGTGCCAGCAGCTTAATAGTGGGCTTGTCTTTAATTATAGATGAAAAACTGTTTTTT
v_call: TRBV7-4
d_call: NA
j_call: TRBJ1-4
clone_size: many